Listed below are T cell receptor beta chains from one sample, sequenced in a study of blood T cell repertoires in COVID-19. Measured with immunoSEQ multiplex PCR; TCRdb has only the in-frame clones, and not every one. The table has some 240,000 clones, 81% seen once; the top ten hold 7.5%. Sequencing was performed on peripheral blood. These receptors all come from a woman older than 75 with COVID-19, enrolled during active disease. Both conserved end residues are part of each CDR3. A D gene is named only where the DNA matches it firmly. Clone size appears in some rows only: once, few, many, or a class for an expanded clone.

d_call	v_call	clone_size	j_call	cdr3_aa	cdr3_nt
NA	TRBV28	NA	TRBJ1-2	CASYRVGGNYGYTF	TGTGCCAGCTACAGGGTCGGAGGTAACTATGGCTACACCTTC
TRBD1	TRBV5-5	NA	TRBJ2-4	CASSRTGVNNIQYF	TGTGCCAGCAGCCGGACAGGGGTAAATAACATTCAGTACTTC
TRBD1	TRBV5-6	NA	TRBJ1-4	CASSRRDRDEKLFF	TGTGCCAGCAGCCGACGGGACAGGGATGAAAAACTGTTTTTT
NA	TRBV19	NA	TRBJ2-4	CASSTLTEGILGGNIQYF	TGTGCCAGTAGTACCCTGACAGAGGGTATCTTAGGAGGGAACATTCAGTACTTC
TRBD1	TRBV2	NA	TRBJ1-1	CASNGQGGNTEAFF	TGTGCCAGCAACGGACAGGGGGGAAACACTGAAGCTTTCTTT
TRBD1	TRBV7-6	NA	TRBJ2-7	CASSTAGTGGYEQYF	TGTGCCAGCAGTACCGCCGGGACAGGGGGCTACGAGCAGTACTTC
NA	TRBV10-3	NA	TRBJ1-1	CAIRRQLNKNTEAFF	TGTGCCATCAGAAGACAATTAAACAAGAACACTGAAGCTTTCTTT
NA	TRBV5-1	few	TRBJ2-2	CASSLDGADTGELFF	TGCGCCAGCAGCTTGGACGGAGCTGACACCGGGGAGCTGTTTTTT
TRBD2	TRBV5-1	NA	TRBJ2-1	CASSLGGGDIHEQFF	TGCGCCAGCAGCTTGGGCGGGGGGGATATCCATGAGCAGTTCTTC
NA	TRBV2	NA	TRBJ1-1	CATRLWVNTEAFF	TGTGCCACCCGACTGTGGGTGAACACTGAAGCTTTCTTT
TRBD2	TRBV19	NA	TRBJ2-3	CASGTSGRASTDTQYF	TGTGCCAGCGGGACTAGCGGGAGGGCAAGCACAGATACGCAGTATTTT
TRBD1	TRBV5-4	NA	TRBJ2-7	CASSRDRGGEQYF	TGTGCCAGCAGCCGGGACAGGGGGGGCGAGCAGTACTTC
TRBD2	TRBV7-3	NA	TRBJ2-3	CASSLLAGSDTQYF	TGTGCCAGCAGCTTACTAGCGGGTTCAGATACGCAGTATTTT
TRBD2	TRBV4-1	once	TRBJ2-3	CASSQVSGSRDTQYF	TGCGCCAGCAGCCAAGTTAGCGGGAGTAGAGATACGCAGTATTTT
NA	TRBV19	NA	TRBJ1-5	CASSMPSGGTPFQPQHF	TGTGCCAGTAGTATGCCCTCGGGAGGGACGCCCTTTCAGCCCCAGCATTTT
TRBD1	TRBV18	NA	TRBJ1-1	CASSPPGQRNTEAFF	TGTGCCAGCTCACCTCCGGGACAGAGGAACACTGAAGCTTTCTTT
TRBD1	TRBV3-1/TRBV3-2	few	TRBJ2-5	CASSRKGASETQYF	TGTGCCAGCAGCCGAAAGGGGGCCTCGGAGACCCAGTACTTC
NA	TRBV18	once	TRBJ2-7	CASSLREEQYF	TGTGCCAGCTCCCTACGGGAAGAGCAGTACTTC
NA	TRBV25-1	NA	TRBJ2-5	CASSVGPGSETQYF	TGTGCCAGCAGTGTCGGTCCAGGGTCAGAGACCCAGTACTTC
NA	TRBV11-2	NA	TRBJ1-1	CASSQQIRTPYTEAFF	TGTGCCAGCAGCCAACAAATTAGGACACCTTACACTGAAGCTTTCTTT
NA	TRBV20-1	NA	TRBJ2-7	CSAGTDYEQYF	TGCAGTGCTGGGACTGACTACGAGCAGTACTTC
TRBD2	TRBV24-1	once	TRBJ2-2	CATSDPAGPTGELFF	TGTGCCACCAGTGACCCAGCGGGACCGACCGGGGAGCTGTTTTTT
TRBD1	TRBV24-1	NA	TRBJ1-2	CATSGAGGQGVYGYTF	TGTGCCACCAGTGGTGCAGGAGGACAGGGCGTCTATGGCTACACCTTC
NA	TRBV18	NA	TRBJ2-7	CASSPKAVSYEQYF	TGTGCCAGCTCACCAAAAGCGGTTTCCTACGAGCAGTACTTC
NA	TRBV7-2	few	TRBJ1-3	CASSPSRGSGNTIYF	TGTGCCAGCAGCCCAAGCAGGGGCTCTGGAAACACCATATATTTT
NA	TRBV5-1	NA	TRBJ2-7	CASSLGTLWAGNEQYF	TGCGCCAGCAGCTTGGGGACCCTTTGGGCCGGGAACGAGCAGTACTTC
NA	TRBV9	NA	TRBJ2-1	CASTPVGGQYGNEQFF	TGTGCCAGCACCCCAGTGGGGGGACAGTATGGCAATGAGCAGTTCTTC
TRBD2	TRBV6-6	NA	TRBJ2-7	CASSEPGLAGREQYF	TGTGCCAGCAGCGAACCGGGACTAGCGGGAAGGGAGCAGTACTTC
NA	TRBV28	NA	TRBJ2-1	CASTKSGLGSNEQFF	TGTGCCAGCACCAAAAGCGGGCTGGGGAGCAATGAGCAGTTCTTC